This entry lists 21 T cell receptor beta chains sequenced from one sample in a study of blood T cell repertoires in COVID-19. This table comes from immunoSEQ multiplex PCR, and its TCRdb copy is limited to in-frame clones, with some not included. The sample lists 200,000 to 250,000 clones, approximately 84% seen once, with over 12% in the top ten. The sample comprised PBMCs or T cells enriched from blood (not recorded which). These TCRs come from a man aged 40-50 years who had recovered from COVID-19.

The chain carries TRBV3-1 (or the pseudogene TRBV3-2) and TRBJ2-5, with a possible D match to TRBD1 (7 bases). The V and J ends lost 0 bases and 4 bases respectively, with 15 bases between them. Germline-derived CDR1 and CDR2 are LGHDT and YNNKEL (reference sequence). The CDR3 consists of 16 residues. CDR3 loop: CASSQDKEGQRETQYF. The CDR3 DNA reads TGTGCCAGCAGCCAAGATAAGGAGGGACAGCGAGAGACCCAGTACTTC.

The chain is built from TRBV7-3 and TRBJ2-1; 10 bases are a match to TRBD2. V lost 5 bases to trimming and J lost 2 bases; unmatched junction nucleotides: 3. Germline loops: CDR1 SGHTA, CDR2 FQGTGA. This CDR3 region has 15 residues. CDR3 residues: CASSPSGGAYNEQFF. CDR3 DNA: TGTGCCAGCAGCCCCAGCGGGGGGGCCTACAATGAGCAGTTCTTC.

This chain connects TRBV2 to TRBJ2-5; maybe TRBD1 (6 bases). The CDR3 is 13 amino acids. V shed 7 bases and J shed 2 bases, with 11 bases lying between them. Germline V CDR1 and CDR2: SNHLY, FYNNEI. In DNA form, the CDR3 reads TGTGCCAGCACCCGGGACACACAAGAGACCCAGTACTTC. Protein: CASTRDTQETQYF.

As concerns this clone: The junction does not match germline at one end; this may be a read error. The J gene is TRBJ2-6, the V gene TRBV11-1; possible D gene TRBD2, 6 bases. CDR3 length: 15 residues. Per germline, CDR1 SGHAT and CDR2 FQDESV (reference sequence). The CDR3 region is CASSSEGSGSNVLTF. CDR3 DNA: TGTGCCAGCAGCTCGGAGGGATCTGGGTCCAACGTCCTGACTTTC.

This clone came up once. Other DNA sequences of this sample code for an identical CDR3. The chain combines TRBV18 with TRBJ1-2, with 8 bases fitting TRBD1. Germline CDR1 and CDR2: KGHSH and LQKENI. The junction had 6 bases not matched to a gene; V was cut back by 6 bases and J by 3 bases. The CDR3 runs to 14 residues. The CDR3 region has the DNA TGTGCCAGCTCCCCCGGACAGGGAGACTATGGCTACACCTTC. Its protein is CASSPGQGDYGYTF.

The CDR3 loop reads CASSLGRVTGTGARGYTF. The CDR3 coding sequence is TGTGCCAGCAGCTTAGGCCGCGTGACCGGGACAGGAGCGAGAGGCTACACCTTC. The J gene is TRBJ1-2, the V gene TRBV7-8, with 8 bases aligning to TRBD1. CDR1 is SGHVS, CDR2 FQNEAQ, per germline. The CDR3 has 18 amino acids. Trimming removed 1 base from V and 8 bases from J; junction bases left unmatched: 18.

A few counts support this clone. The rearrangement joins TRBV5-1 to TRBJ1-2; TRBD1 might be the D (5 bases). This CDR3 comprises 15 residues. Germline loops: CDR1 SGHRS, CDR2 YFSETQ. Trimming shortened V by 0 bases and J by 5 bases, and 14 bases separated the two germline ends. In DNA, the CDR3 is TGCGCCAGCAGCTTGGGGATAGACAGATCTTATGGCTACACCTTC. This sequence encodes CASSLGIDRSYGYTF.

The rearrangement joins TRBV18 to TRBJ2-7; 7 positions agree with TRBD1. Germline-derived CDR1 and CDR2 are KGHSH and LQKENI. V lost 1 base to trimming and J lost 1 base; unmatched junction nucleotides: 7. The CDR3 is made up of 16 amino acids. CDR3 DNA sequence: TGTGCCAGCTCACCACAGGACAGGCTGGATTCCTACGAGCAGTACTTC. Residues: CASSPQDRLDSYEQYF. The whole variable domain, filled in from reference TRBV18 and TRBJ2-7, reads NAGVMQNPRHLVRRRGQEARLRCSPMKGHSHVYWYRQLPEEGLKFMVYLQKENIIDESGMPKERFSAEFPKEGPSILRIQQVVRGDSAAYFCASSPQDRLDSYEQYFGPGTRLTVT.

This clone occurred a few times. V and J are TRBV6-1 and TRBJ1-2, with TRBD1 as a possible D gene (6 bases). The CDR3 totals 14 residues. Germline V gives CDR1 MNHNS, CDR2 SASEGT. Trimming took 2 bases from V and 0 from J, leaving 7 bases between them. CDR3 nucleotides: TGTGCCAGCAGTGAACAGGGGCCTAACTATGGCTACACCTTC. Translating gives CASSEQGPNYGYTF.

Notes on this clone: The limits of the CDR3 on the DNA are not certain, so only TCRdb's listed CDR3 is given. J is TRBJ2-2 and V is TRBV27; TRBD2, as called in the table, went unchecked against the DNA. Germline V gene data show CDR1 as MNHEY and CDR2 as SMNVEV (reference sequence). The CDR3 totals 15 residues, both ends included. CDR3 sequence reads: CASSSSTPGGGELFF.

V usage is TRBV18 and J usage is TRBJ2-3, with 9 bases fitting TRBD2. CDR3 length: 14 residues. Trimming removed 5 bases from V and 5 bases from J; junction bases left unmatched: 5. Looked up from germline, CDR1 is KGHSH and CDR2 is LQKENI. The CDR3 loop reads CASSSSGEEDTQYF. CDR3 in DNA: TGTGCCAGCTCATCTAGCGGGGAGGAAGATACGCAGTATTTT.

The chain is built from TRBV28 and TRBJ2-7; TRBD1 might be the D (6 bases). The CDR3 covers 15 residues. Germline CDR1 and CDR2: MDHEN and SYDVKM. The ends were cut back, 1 base at V and 3 bases at J, with 13 bases in the middle. CDR3 region: CASSLLAPQGYEQYF. CDR3 sequence (DNA): TGTGCCAGCAGTTTATTAGCCCCACAGGGCTACGAGCAGTACTTC.

V gene TRBV5-1 combines with J gene TRBJ1-1; D is unclear. Germline CDR1 reads SGHRS; CDR2 reads YFSETQ. The CDR3 sequence is 13 residues long. V was shortened by 3 bases and J by 3 bases, with 9 bases between the two germline ends. CDR3 in amino acids: CASSSGSDTEAFF. The CDR3 DNA sequence: TGCGCCAGCAGCTCAGGATCGGACACTGAAGCTTTCTTT.

This chain connects TRBV19 to TRBJ1-1; D is unclear. The CDR3 runs 12 residues. Germline V gives CDR1 LNHDA, CDR2 SQIVND (reference sequence). V was pared by 7 bases and J by 1 base, with 7 bases between. In nucleotides, the CDR3 is TGTGCCAGTAAGCGAAGGAACACTGAAGCTTTCTTT. Its translation: CASKRRNTEAFF.

The V gene is TRBV2, the J gene TRBJ2-7; 8 bases fit TRBD1. CDR1 and CDR2 from the germline V gene are SNHLY and FYNNEI. Trimming took 7 bases from V and 2 from J; bases not matched to a gene: 10. CDR3 size: 15 residues. Written as DNA, the CDR3 is TGTGCCAGCAAGATGACCGGGACAGGTCCCTACGAGCAGTACTTC. Its translation is CASKMTGTGPYEQYF.

The rearrangement joins TRBV5-4 to TRBJ1-2; TRBD1 aligns across 10 bases. V was pared by 4 bases and J by 2 bases, with 5 bases of the junction left unmatched. CDR3 length equals 15 residues. Germline CDR1 reads SGHNT; CDR2 reads YYREEE (reference sequence). The CDR3 sequence: CASSPRQGANYGYTF. CDR3 DNA: TGTGCCAGCAGCCCCAGACAGGGGGCCAACTATGGCTACACCTTC.

The chain is built from TRBV6-4 and TRBJ1-6; 7 bases map to TRBD1. The CDR3 has 15 amino acids. The V gene's germline CDR1 is MRHNA and CDR2 SNTAGT. J lost 7 bases, V lost 3 bases, and 6 bases had no gene match. DNA of the CDR3: TGTGCCAGCAGTGATACCGGGACAGAGAATTCACCCCTCCACTTT. It yields the protein CASSDTGTENSPLHF.

This clone was recorded once. This chain links TRBV2 with TRBJ2-2, with D perhaps TRBD2 (6 bases). V dropped 4 bases and J dropped 3 bases, with 9 bases sitting between them. Looked up from germline, CDR1 is SNHLY and CDR2 is FYNNEI. The CDR3 runs to 14 residues. CDR3 loop: CASSVWRDTGELFF. CDR3 in DNA: TGTGCCAGCAGTGTGTGGAGGGACACCGGGGAGCTGTTTTTT.

This chain links TRBV10-3 with TRBJ2-2, with D possibly matching TRBD2 (7 bases). Germline CDR1 is ENHRY and CDR2 is SYGVKD. The CDR3 has 17 amino acids. V lost 2 bases and J 5 bases, leaving 18 bases between the germline ends. The CDR3 DNA follows: TGTGCCATCAGTGAGGCTGACAGGCCAGCGGGGACCGGGGAGCTGTTTTTT. This encodes CAISEADRPAGTGELFF.

The V gene is TRBV7-2, the J gene TRBJ2-7; the D gene is possibly TRBD1 (5 bases). From germline, CDR1 is SGHTA and CDR2 FQGNSA. Trimming left V 4 bases short and J 2 bases short, with 12 bases between. This CDR3 region has 14 residues. The CDR3 sequence: CASSSWQGTYEQYF. CDR3 nucleotides: TGTGCCAGCAGCTCTTGGCAGGGTACCTACGAGCAGTACTTC.

This chain joins TRBV28 and TRBJ1-2; 9 nucleotides line up with TRBD1. Germline-derived CDR1 and CDR2 are MDHEN and SYDVKM. The V and J ends lost 8 bases and 2 bases, in that order; junction bases with no gene match: 6. This CDR3 is 14 amino acids long. This chain's CDR3 is CASGGTGSNYGYTF. DNA of the CDR3: TGTGCCAGCGGGGGGACAGGGTCAAACTATGGCTACACCTTC.